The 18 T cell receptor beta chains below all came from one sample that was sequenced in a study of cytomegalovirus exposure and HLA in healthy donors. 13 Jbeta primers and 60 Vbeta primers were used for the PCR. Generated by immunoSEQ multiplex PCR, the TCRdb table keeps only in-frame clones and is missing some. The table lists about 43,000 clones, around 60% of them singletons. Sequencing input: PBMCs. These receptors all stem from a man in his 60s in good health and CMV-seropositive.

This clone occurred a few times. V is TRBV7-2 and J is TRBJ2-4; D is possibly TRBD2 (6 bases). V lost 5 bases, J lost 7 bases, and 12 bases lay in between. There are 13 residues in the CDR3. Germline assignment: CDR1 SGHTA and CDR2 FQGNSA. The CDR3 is CASSPGSGNIQYF. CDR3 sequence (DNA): TGTGCCAGCAGCCCCGGCAGCGGGAACATTCAGTACTTC. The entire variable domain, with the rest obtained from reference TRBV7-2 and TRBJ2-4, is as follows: GAGVSQSPSNKVTEKGKDVELRCDPISGHTALYWYRQSLGQGLEFLIYFQGNSAPDKSGLPSDRFSAERTGGSVSTLTIQRTQQEDSAVYLCASSPGSGNIQYFGAGTRLSVL.

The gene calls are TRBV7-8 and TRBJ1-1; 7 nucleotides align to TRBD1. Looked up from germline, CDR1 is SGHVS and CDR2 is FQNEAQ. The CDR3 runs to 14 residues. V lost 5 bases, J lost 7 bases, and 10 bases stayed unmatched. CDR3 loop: CASSVQGRQIEAFF. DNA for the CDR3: TGTGCCAGCAGCGTACAGGGGCGCCAGATTGAAGCTTTCTTT.

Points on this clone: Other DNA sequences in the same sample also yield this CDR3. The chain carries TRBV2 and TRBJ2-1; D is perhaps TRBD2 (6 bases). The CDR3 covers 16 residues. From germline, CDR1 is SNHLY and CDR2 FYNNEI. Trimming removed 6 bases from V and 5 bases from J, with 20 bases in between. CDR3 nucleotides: TGTGCCAGCAGCACGGCCGCGGGGATGGCGCACAATGAGCAGTTCTTC. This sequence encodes CASSTAAGMAHNEQFF.

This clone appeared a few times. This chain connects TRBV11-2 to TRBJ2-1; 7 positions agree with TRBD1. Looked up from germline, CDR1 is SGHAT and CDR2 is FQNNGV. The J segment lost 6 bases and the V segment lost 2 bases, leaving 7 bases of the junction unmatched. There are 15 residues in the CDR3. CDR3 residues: CASSLSGTAGNEQFF. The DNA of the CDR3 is TGTGCCAGCAGCTTATCGGGGACAGCAGGCAATGAGCAGTTCTTC.

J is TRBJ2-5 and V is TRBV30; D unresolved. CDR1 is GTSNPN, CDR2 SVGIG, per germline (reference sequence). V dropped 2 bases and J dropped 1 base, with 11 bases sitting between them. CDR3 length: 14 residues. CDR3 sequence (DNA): TGTGCCTGGAGTACTTTTGACACCCAAGAGACCCAGTACTTC. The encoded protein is CAWSTFDTQETQYF. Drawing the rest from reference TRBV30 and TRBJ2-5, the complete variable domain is SQTIHQWPATLVQPVGSPLSLECTVEGTSNPNLYWYRQAAGRGLQLLFYSVGIGQISSEVPQNLSASRPQDRQFILSSKKLLLSDSGFYLCAWSTFDTQETQYFGPGTRLLVL.

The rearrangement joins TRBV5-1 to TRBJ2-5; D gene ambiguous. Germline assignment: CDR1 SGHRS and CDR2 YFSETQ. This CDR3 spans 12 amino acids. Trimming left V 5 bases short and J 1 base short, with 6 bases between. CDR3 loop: CASSYGQETQYF. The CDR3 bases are TGCGCCAGCAGTTACGGCCAAGAGACCCAGTACTTC.

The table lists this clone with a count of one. In nucleotides, the CDR3 is TGTGCCAGCAGCCAAGAGACAGGGGGCCCATTCACAGATACGCAGTATTTT. As protein: CASSQETGGPFTDTQYF. The J gene is TRBJ2-3, the V gene TRBV14; 10 positions match TRBD1. Per the germline V gene, CDR1 is SGHDN and CDR2 is FVKESK. There are 17 residues in the CDR3. V shed 0 bases and J 2 bases; nucleotides not matched to a gene: 5. Using reference TRBV14 and TRBJ2-3 for the parts outside the CDR3, the full variable domain is EAGVTQFPSHSVIEKGQTVTLRCDPISGHDNLYWYRRVMGKEIKFLLHFVKESKQDESGMPNNRFLAERTGGTYSTLKVQPAELEDSGVYFCASSQETGGPFTDTQYFGPGTRLTVL.

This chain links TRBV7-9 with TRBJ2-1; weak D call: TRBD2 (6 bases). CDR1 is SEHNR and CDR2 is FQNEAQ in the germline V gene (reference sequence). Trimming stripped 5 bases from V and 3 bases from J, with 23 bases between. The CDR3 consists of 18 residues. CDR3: CASSLLGTNRRGYNEQFF. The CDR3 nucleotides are TGTGCCAGCAGCCTATTGGGGACCAATAGGAGGGGCTACAATGAGCAGTTCTTC.

The CDR3: CSVEASGSYEQYF. In DNA form, the CDR3 reads TGCAGCGTTGAAGCTAGCGGGAGTTACGAGCAGTACTTC. The genes are TRBV29-1 and TRBJ2-7, with TRBD2 matching 10 bases. This CDR3 is 13 amino acids long. The V and J ends lost 1 base and 4 bases, in that order; junction bases with no gene match: 1. In germline, CDR1 is SQVTM, CDR2 ANQGSEA.

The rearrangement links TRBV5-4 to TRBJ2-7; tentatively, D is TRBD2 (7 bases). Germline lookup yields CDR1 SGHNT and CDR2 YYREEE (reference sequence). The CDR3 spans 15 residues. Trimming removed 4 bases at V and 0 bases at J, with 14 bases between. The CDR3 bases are TGTGCCAGCAGCCCTGGGGGGGCGAGCTCCTACGAGCAGTACTTC. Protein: CASSPGGASSYEQYF.

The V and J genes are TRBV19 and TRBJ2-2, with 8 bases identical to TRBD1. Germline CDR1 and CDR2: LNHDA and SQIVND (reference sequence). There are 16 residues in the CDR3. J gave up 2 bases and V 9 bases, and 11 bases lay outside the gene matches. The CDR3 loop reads CASLDADRVNTGELFF. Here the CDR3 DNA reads TGTGCCAGCCTAGATGCGGACAGGGTAAACACCGGGGAGCTGTTTTTT.

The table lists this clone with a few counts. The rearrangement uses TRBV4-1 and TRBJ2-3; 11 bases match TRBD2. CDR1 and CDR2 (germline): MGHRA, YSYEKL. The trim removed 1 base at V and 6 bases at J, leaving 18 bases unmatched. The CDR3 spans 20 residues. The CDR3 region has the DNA TGCGCCAGCAGCCAAGCTCCCCTATCGGGACTAGCGGCCCCGGTGGATACGCAGTATTTT. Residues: CASSQAPLSGLAAPVDTQYF.

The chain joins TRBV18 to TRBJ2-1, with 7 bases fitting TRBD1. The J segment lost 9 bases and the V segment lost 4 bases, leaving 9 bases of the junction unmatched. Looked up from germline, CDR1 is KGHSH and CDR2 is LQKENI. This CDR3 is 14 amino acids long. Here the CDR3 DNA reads TGTGCCAGCTCACGTTCTACAGGGGTAGGTGAGCAGTTCTTC. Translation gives CASSRSTGVGEQFF.

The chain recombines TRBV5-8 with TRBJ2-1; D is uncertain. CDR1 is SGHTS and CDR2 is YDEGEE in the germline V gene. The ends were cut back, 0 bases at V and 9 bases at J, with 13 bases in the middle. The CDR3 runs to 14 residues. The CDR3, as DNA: TGTGCCAGCAGCTTGGACCTCAAAGCTGTTGAGCAGTTCTTC. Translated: CASSLDLKAVEQFF.

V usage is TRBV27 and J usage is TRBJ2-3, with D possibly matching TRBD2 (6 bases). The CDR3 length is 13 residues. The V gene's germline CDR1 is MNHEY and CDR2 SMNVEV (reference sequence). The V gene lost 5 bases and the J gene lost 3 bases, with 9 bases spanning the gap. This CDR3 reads CASSVEGTDTQYF. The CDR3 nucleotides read TGTGCCAGCAGTGTGGAGGGTACAGATACGCAGTATTTT.

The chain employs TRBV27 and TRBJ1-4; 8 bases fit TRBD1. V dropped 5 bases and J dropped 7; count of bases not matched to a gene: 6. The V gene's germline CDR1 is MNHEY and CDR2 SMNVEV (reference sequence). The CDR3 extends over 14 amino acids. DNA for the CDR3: TGTGCCAGCAGTCTCCAGGGGGCTGGTGAAAAACTGTTTTTT. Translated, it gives CASSLQGAGEKLFF.

CDR3 in amino acids: CASSHDGSSGELFF. The DNA for the CDR3 is TGCGCCAGCAGCCACGACGGGAGTAGCGGGGAGCTGTTTTTT. The rearrangement links TRBV4-3 to TRBJ2-2; maybe TRBD2 (6 bases). The V end was cut by 3 bases, the J end by 7 bases, with 12 bases between. The germline V gene has CDR1 LGHNA and CDR2 YSLEER. This CDR3 spans 14 amino acids.

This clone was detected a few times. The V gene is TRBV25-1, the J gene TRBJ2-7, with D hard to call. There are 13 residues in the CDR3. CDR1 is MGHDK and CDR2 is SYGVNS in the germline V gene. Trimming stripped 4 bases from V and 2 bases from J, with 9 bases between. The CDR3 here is CASSVGRPYEQYF. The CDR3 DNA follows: TGTGCCAGCAGTGTAGGCAGGCCCTACGAGCAGTACTTC.